The T cell receptor (beta chain) under discussion was sequenced for a study of blood T cell repertoires in COVID-19. As for the study in general: T cells, B-cell-depleted T cells, or PBMCs supplied cDNA or gDNA.

In the authors' methods: Estimation of nucleated cell counts relied on the amplification of reference gene primers. Clones were read by immunoSEQ multiplex PCR, and TCRdb kept only the in-frame ones, dropping some. The DNA gave D and trimming, while V, J and clone size come from that table. The sample carries around 140,000 clones, approximately 89% recorded once. CDR1 KGHSH and CDR2 LQKENI come from the germline V gene. Trimming removed 1 base at V and 0 bases at J, with 7 bases between. This CDR3 is 15 amino acids long. The origin of this receptor is a woman aged 45-65 years with acute or convalescent COVID-19. The chain carries TRBV18 and TRBJ1-3; unclear D gene. Sequences were obtained from peripheral blood. Here the CDR3 reads CASSPREGSGNTIYF. The CDR3 DNA follows: TGTGCCAGCTCACCACGCGAGGGCTCTGGAAACACCATATATTTT.